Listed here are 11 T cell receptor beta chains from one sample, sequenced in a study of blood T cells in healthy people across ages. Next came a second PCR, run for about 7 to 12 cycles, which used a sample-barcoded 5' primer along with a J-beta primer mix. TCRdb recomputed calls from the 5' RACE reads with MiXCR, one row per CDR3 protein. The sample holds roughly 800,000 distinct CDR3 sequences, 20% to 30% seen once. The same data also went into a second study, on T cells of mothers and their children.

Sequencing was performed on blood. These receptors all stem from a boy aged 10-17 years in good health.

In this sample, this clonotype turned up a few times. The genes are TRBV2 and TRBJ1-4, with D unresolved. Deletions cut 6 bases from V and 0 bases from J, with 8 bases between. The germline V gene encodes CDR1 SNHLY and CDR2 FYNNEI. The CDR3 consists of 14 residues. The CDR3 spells CASRSIATNEKLFF. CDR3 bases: TGTGCCAGCAGGAGTATCGCAACTAATGAAAAACTGTTTTTT. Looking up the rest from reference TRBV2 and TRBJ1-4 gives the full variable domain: EPEVTQTPSHQVTQMGQEVILRCVPISNHLYFYWYRQILGQKVEFLVSFYNNEISEKSEIFDDQFSVERPDGSNFTLKIRSTKLEDSAMYFCASRSIATNEKLFFGSGTQLSVL.

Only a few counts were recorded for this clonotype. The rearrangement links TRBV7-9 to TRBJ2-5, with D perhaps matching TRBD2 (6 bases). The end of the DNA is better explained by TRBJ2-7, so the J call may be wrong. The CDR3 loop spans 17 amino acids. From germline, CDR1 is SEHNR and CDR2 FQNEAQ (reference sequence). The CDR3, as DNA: TGTGCCAGCAGCCCCCGCCGCGGGGCGGGGTTCTCCTACGAGCAGTACTTC. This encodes CASSPRRGAGFSYEQYF.

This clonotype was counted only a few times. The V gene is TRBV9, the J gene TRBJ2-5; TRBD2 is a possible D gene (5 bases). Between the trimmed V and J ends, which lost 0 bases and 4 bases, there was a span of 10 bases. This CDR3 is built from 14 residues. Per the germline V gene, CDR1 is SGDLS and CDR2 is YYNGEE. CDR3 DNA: TGTGCCAGCAGCGTAGGAGCTCGGGGAGAGACCCAGTACTTC. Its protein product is CASSVGARGETQYF.

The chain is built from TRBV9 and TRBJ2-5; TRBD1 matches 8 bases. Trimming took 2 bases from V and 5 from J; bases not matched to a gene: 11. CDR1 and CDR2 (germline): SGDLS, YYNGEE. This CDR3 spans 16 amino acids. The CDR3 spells CASSVGQGIRAETQYF. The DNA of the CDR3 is TGTGCCAGCAGCGTCGGACAGGGTATTCGTGCGGAGACCCAGTACTTC.

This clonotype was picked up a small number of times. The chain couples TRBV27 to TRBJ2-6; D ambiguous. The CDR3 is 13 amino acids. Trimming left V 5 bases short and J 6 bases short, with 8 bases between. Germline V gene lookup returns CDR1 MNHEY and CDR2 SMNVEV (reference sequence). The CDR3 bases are TGTGCCAGCAGTCCCCAGCCGGCCAACGTCCTGACTTTC. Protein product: CASSPQPANVLTF. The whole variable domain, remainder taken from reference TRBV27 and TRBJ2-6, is EAQVTQNPRYLITVTGKKLTVTCSQNMNHEYMSWYRQDPGLGLRQIYYSMNVEVTDKGDVPEGYKVSRKEKRNFPLILESPSPNQTSLYFCASSPQPANVLTFGAGSRLTVL.

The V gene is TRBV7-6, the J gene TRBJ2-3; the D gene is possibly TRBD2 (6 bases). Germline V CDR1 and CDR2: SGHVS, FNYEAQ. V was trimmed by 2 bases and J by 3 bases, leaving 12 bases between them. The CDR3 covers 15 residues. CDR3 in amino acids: CASSLYRGRTDTQYF. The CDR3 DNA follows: TGTGCCAGCAGCTTATATAGAGGGAGGACAGATACGCAGTATTTT. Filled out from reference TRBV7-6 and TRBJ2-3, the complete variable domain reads GAGVSQSPRYKVTKRGQDVALRCDPISGHVSLYWYRQALGQGPEFLTYFNYEAQQDKSGLPNDRFSAERPEGSISTLTIQRTEQRDSAMYRCASSLYRGRTDTQYFGPGTRLTVL.

The CDR3 here is CASSTGTAGANVLTF. In nucleotides, the CDR3 is TGTGCCAGCAGCACCGGGACGGCTGGGGCCAACGTCCTGACTTTC. This chain links TRBV7-9 with TRBJ2-6; D is tentatively TRBD1 or TRBD2 (5 bases each). The V end was cut by 5 bases, the J end by 2 bases, with 10 bases between. The CDR3 is made up of 15 amino acids. The germline CDR1 and CDR2 sequences are SEHNR and FQNEAQ (reference sequence).

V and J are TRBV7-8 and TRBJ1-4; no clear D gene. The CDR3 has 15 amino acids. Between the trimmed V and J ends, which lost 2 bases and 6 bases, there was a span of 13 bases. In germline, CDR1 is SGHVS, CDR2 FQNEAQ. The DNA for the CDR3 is TGTGCCAGCAGCTTACTGATCGGGTACGATGAAAAACTGTTTTTT. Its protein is CASSLLIGYDEKLFF.

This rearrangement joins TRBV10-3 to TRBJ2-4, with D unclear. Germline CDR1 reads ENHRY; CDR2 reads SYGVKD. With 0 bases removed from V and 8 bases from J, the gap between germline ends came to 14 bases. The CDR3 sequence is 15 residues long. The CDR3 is CAISESGAVNDIQYF. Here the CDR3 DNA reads TGTGCCATCAGTGAGTCTGGCGCCGTCAACGACATTCAGTACTTC.

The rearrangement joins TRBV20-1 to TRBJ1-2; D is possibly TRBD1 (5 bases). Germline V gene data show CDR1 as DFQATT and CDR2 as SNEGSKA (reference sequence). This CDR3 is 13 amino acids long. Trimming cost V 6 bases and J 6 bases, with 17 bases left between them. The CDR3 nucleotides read TGCAGTGCAACTCGGAGGGGCGCGAATGGCTACACCTTC. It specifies CSATRRGANGYTF.

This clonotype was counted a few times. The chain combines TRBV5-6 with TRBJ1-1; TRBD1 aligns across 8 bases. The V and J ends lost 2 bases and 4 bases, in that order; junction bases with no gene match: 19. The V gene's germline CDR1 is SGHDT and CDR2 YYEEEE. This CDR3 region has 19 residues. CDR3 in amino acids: CASSLGLPPGQGELTEAFF. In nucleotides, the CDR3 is TGTGCCAGCAGCTTAGGCCTCCCCCCTGGACAGGGTGAACTCACTGAAGCTTTCTTT.